The TCR beta chain described here comes from a study of cytomegalovirus exposure and HLA in healthy donors. As regards this clone: Antigen unknown.

Trimming cost V 5 bases and J 4 bases, with 14 bases left between them. Germline CDR1 and CDR2: SGHNT and YENEEA. This CDR3 region has 14 residues. Donors were ostensibly healthy at sampling, although undocumented immune exposures were probable. Primers included in the PCR were 60 Vbeta and 13 Jbeta primers. Generated by immunoSEQ multiplex PCR, the TCRdb table keeps only in-frame clones and is missing some. The table has about 190,000 clones, over 75% seen once. Overall study results and limits: Trimming of TCR beta V- and J-genes showed a link, identified in a later analysis, to a missense DCLRE1C variant.

Sequencing was carried out using PBMCs. The receptor was isolated from a man aged 18-30 years in good health and CMV-seronegative. The chain couples TRBV11-3 to TRBJ1-1; the D gene is possibly TRBD1 (6 bases). CDR3 DNA sequence: TGTGCCAGCAGCCCTCGGACAGTCGGCACTGAAGCTTTCTTT. It encodes CASSPRTVGTEAFF.